The present TCR beta chain was sequenced within a study of blood T cell repertoires in COVID-19. The wider study: From the United States, Italy and Spain came samples of acute and convalescent COVID-19. T cells, B-cell-depleted T cells, or PBMCs provided the cDNA or gDNA that served as material.

Original handling: Amplification from reference gene primers served as the basis for estimated nucleated cell counts. This table comes from immunoSEQ multiplex PCR, and its TCRdb copy is limited to in-frame clones, with some not included. Clonal size and the V and J genes are those of that table, whereas D and trimming came from the DNA. The data contain about 210,000 clones, 92% of them singletons. The CDR3 length is 16 residues. Trimming removed 1 base from V and 5 bases from J; junction bases left unmatched: 5. Germline lookup yields CDR1 LGHDT and CDR2 YNNKEL (reference sequence). Specimen: peripheral blood. The TCR sequence derives from a man aged 30 to 39 with acute or convalescent COVID-19. J is TRBJ2-5 and V is TRBV3-1 (or the pseudogene TRBV3-2); TRBD2 matches at 12 bases. CDR3 loop: CASSQGRGLAGETQYF. CDR3 sequence (DNA): TGTGCCAGCAGCCAAGGGCGGGGACTAGCGGGTGAGACCCAGTACTTC.